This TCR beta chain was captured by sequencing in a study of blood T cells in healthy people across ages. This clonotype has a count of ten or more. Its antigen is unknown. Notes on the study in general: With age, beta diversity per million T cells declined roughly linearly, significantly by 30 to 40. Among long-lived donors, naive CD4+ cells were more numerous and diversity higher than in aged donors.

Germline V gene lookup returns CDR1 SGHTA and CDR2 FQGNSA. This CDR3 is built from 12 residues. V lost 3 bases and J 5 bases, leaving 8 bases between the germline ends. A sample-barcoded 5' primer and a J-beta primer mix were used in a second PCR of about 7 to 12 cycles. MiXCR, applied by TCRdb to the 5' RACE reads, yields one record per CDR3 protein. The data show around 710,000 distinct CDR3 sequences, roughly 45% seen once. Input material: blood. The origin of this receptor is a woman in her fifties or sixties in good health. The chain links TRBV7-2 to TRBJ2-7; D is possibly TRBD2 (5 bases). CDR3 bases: TGTGCCAGCAGCTTGGCGGGCCACGAGCAGTACTTC. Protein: CASSLAGHEQYF. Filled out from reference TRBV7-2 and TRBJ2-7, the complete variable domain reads GAGVSQSPSNKVTEKGKDVELRCDPISGHTALYWYRQSLGQGLEFLIYFQGNSAPDKSGLPSDRFSAERTGGSVSTLTIQRTQQEDSAVYLCASSLAGHEQYFGPGTRLTVT.